The rows below give T cell receptor beta chains drawn from one sample of a study of CD8+CD57+ T cells in acquired aplastic anemia. MiXCR, run by TCRdb on the reads, gives a single entry per CDR3 protein. Here the sample spans fewer than 250,000 distinct CDR3 sequences, around 45% being singletons. The sample was sorted CD4+, CD8+, or CD8+CD57+ T cells (not recorded which) from PBMCs. These receptor sequences come from a human donor with aplastic anemia. Each CDR3 is given with its conserved first and last residue. D genes are given only for firm matches. Only part of the rows carry a size: once, few, many, or a class if the clone is expanded.

TGTGCCAGCAGCCGGAGCGGGGGGGCCTCTCCGAGCTACGAGCAGTACTTC	CASSRSGGASPSYEQYF	TRBV7-6	.	TRBJ2-7	TRBD2
TGCAGTGCTAGAGATCTTCGACTAGCGGGGGGCGGAGAGACCCAGTACTTC	CSARDLRLAGGGETQYF	TRBV20-1	many	TRBJ2-5	TRBD2
TGCGCCAGCAGCTTCGGGACGGGAGATCGCTACGAGCAGTACTTC	CASSFGTGDRYEQYF	TRBV5-1	.	TRBJ2-7	.
TGTGCCAGCAGCTTCCCGCGTTACGAGCAGTACTTC	CASSFPRYEQYF	TRBV7-2	medium-sized	TRBJ2-7	.
TGTGCCAGTAGTATCGACAGAAAAAGACCAAGGAACACTGAAGCTTTCTTT	CASSIDRKRPRNTEAFF	TRBV19	many	TRBJ1-1	.
TGTGCCAGTATCACCCCCCTCACAGGCACTAATGAAAAACTGTTTTTT	CASITPLTGTNEKLFF	TRBV19	.	TRBJ1-4	.
TGTGCCAGTTTACAACCCTTGAGCCGGACTAGCGGGAGTTACGAGCAGTACTTC	CASLQPLSRTSGSYEQYF	TRBV19	many	TRBJ2-7	TRBD2
TGTGCCAGCAGCTTACAGGGGAGGACCGGGGATACTAACTATGGCTACACCTTC	CASSLQGRTGDTNYGYTF	TRBV7-9	.	TRBJ1-2	.
TGTGCCAGCAGCGACGGACAGGGCTACAATGAGCAGTTCTTC	CASSDGQGYNEQFF	TRBV7-3	many	TRBJ2-1	TRBD1
TGTGCCAGCAGTTTGAGCGAGCTGTATGGCTACACCTTC	CASSLSELYGYTF	TRBV12-3/TRBV12-4	.	TRBJ1-2	.
TGTGCCAGCAGTGGCACCTACTACGAGCAGTACTTC	CASSGTYYEQYF	TRBV28	many	TRBJ2-7	.
TGTGCCACCAGGCCGAGGAGGCAGGGCTACGAGCAGTACTTC	CATRPRRQGYEQYF	TRBV15	once	TRBJ2-7	.
TGTGCCAGCAGTGGATCCGGGGGCGGCTACAATGAGCAGTTCTTC	CASSGSGGGYNEQFF	TRBV25-1	.	TRBJ2-1	.
TGTGCCAGCAGCAATAGCGGGAGCCTAGAGACCCAGTACTTC	CASSNSGSLETQYF	TRBV6-5	many	TRBJ2-5	TRBD2
TGTGCCAGTAGTGGGGGGCTTCGGGAACCCCTCCACTTT	CASSGGLREPLHF	TRBV19	many	TRBJ1-6	.
TGTGCCAGCAGCTCCCAGGGGGGGGACTATGGCTACACCTTC	CASSSQGGDYGYTF	TRBV7-2	.	TRBJ1-2	TRBD1
TGTGCCAGCAGTGGAGGGTTGGGAGGCTACAATGAGCAGTTCTTC	CASSGGLGGYNEQFF	TRBV6-4	.	TRBJ2-1	.
TGTGCCAGCAGCCCCGGGACAGGGGCCCATGAGCAGTTCTTC	CASSPGTGAHEQFF	TRBV3-1	.	TRBJ2-1	TRBD1
TGTGCCAGCAGGAAGGGGGGGAGCTCCTACGAGCAGTACTTC	CASRKGGSSYEQYF	TRBV6-5	.	TRBJ2-7	.
TGTGCCAGCAGTGAAGGGGACGTAAGCTATGGCTACACCTTC	CASSEGDVSYGYTF	TRBV6-1	.	TRBJ1-2	.
TGTGCCTGGAGTGTGGACAGGGGGACTGGGGCCAACGTCCTGACTTTC	CAWSVDRGTGANVLTF	TRBV30	few	TRBJ2-6	TRBD1
TGTGCCAGCAGCCATCCCGGGGCTGAAGCTTTCTTT	CASSHPGAEAFF	TRBV14	many	TRBJ1-1	.
TGCAGTGCTAGAGTGACGGGAGACACCGGGGAGCTGTTTTTT	CSARVTGDTGELFF	TRBV20-1	many	TRBJ2-2	.
TGTGCCAGCAGCTTGCAGGGGGCAAATAGTGGGAAACTGTTTTTT	CASSLQGANSGKLFF	TRBV7-9	.	TRBJ1-4	TRBD1
TGTGCCAGCAGTTACTCCGCGGGTCGTCCCCAGCATTTT	CASSYSAGRPQHF	TRBV6-2/TRBV6-3	.	TRBJ1-5	.
TGTGCCAGCAGCGTAGACTCAGGACTAGCGGGAGTTCTTCTGGATGAGCAGTTCTTC	CASSVDSGLAGVLLDEQFF	TRBV9	many	TRBJ2-1	TRBD2
TGTGCCATCAGTGAGTCGAGCAGGGATCAAGGCTACACCTTC	CAISESSRDQGYTF	TRBV10-3	.	TRBJ1-2	.
TGCAGTGCCGAGACAGGGGACCCCTATAGCAATCAGCCCCAGCATTTT	CSAETGDPYSNQPQHF	TRBV20-1	many	TRBJ1-5	TRBD1
TGTGCCAGCAGTTTGATTAGGGGGTTCTCCTACGAGCAGTACTTC	CASSLIRGFSYEQYF	TRBV27	few	TRBJ2-7	.